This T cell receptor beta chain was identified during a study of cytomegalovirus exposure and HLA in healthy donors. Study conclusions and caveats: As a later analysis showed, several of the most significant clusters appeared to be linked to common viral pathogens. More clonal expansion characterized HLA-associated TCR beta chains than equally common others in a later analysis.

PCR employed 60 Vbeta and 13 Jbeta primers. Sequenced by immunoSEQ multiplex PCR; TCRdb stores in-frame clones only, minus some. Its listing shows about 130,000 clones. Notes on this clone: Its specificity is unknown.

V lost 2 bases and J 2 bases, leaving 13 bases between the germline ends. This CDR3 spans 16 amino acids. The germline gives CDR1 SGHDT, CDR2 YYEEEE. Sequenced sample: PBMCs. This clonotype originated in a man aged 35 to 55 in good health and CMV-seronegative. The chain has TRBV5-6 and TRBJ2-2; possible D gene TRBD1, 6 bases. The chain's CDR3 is CASSLPSGHNTGELFF. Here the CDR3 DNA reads TGTGCCAGCAGCTTACCGTCGGGACACAACACCGGGGAGCTGTTTTTT.